Listed below are T cell receptor beta chains from one sample, sequenced in a study of shared clonotypes between healthy human individuals. This table comes from immunoSEQ multiplex PCR, and its TCRdb copy is limited to in-frame clones, with some not included. The data show over a million clones, roughly 97% seen once. Sequenced: naive CD4+ T cells sorted from blood. All receptors derive from a man younger than 45 in good health. Each CDR3 is given with its conserved first and last residue. The D gene is left open where the match is weak. The size entry is marked missing in some rows and otherwise reads once, few, many or a size class.

TRBD2,-,TRBV11-2,TRBJ2-7,CASSFAGVFDEQYF,TGTGCCAGCAGCTTTGCGGGAGTGTTCGACGAGCAGTACTTC
-,-,TRBV18,TRBJ2-6,CASSPQTSGANVLTF,TGTGCCAGCTCACCACAGACCTCTGGGGCCAACGTCCTGACTTTC
-,-,TRBV18,TRBJ2-1,CASSTGNYNEQFF,TGTGCCAGCTCAACCGGGAATTACAATGAGCAGTTCTTC
-,-,TRBV28,TRBJ2-3,CASSIRIRFADTQYF,TGTGCCAGCAGTATTAGGATACGGTTTGCGGATACGCAGTATTTT
-,once,TRBV2,TRBJ2-7,CATRLDTYEQYF,TGTGCCACCCGACTAGACACGTACGAGCAGTACTTC
TRBD2,-,TRBV18,TRBJ2-5,CASSLAGDVETQYF,TGTGCCAGCTCACTAGCGGGAGATGTCGAGACCCAGTACTTC
-,once,TRBV15,TRBJ1-3,CATTRGAYGNTIYF,TGTGCCACCACGAGGGGGGCTTATGGAAACACCATATATTTT
TRBD1,-,TRBV13,TRBJ1-4,CASTWGQGSTNEKLFF,TGTGCCAGCACCTGGGGACAGGGAAGTACTAATGAAAAACTGTTTTTT
TRBD2,-,TRBV18,TRBJ2-7,CASSQGLAGGLGDEQYF,TGTGCCAGCTCACAGGGACTAGCGGGAGGACTGGGGGACGAGCAGTACTTC
-,-,TRBV5-4,TRBJ1-1,CASSLASTMNTEAFF,TGTGCCAGCAGCTTGGCCAGCACGATGAACACTGAAGCTTTCTTT
TRBD2,-,TRBV7-3,TRBJ2-7,CASSKESSGRIDEQYF,TGTGCCAGCAGCAAAGAGTCTAGCGGGAGAATCGACGAGCAGTACTTC
TRBD1,-,TRBV4-3,TRBJ1-2,CASSQGRQGPANYGYTF,TGCGCCAGCAGCCAAGGTAGACAGGGGCCCGCTAACTATGGCTACACCTTC
TRBD2,-,TRBV10-1,TRBJ2-7,CASSASGRNYEQYF,TGCGCCAGCAGTGCTAGCGGGAGGAACTACGAGCAGTACTTC
-,-,TRBV4-3,TRBJ2-1,CASSHSGAGQFF,TGCGCCAGCAGCCATTCAGGGGCAGGGCAGTTCTTC
-,-,TRBV15,TRBJ1-5,CATSRVSSNQPQHF,TGTGCCACCAGCAGAGTTTCATCAAATCAGCCCCAGCATTTT
-,-,TRBV29-1,TRBJ2-7,CSVKGVGRYEQYF,TGCAGCGTTAAAGGGGTCGGTCGGTACGAGCAGTACTTC